This TCR beta chain was identified during a study of a mutant IDH1 vaccine in newly diagnosed glioma (dated by TCRdb to the early 2020s). The study in broad terms: The roughly 33 treated patients were approximately 62% male and roughly 40% female, with a mean age of approximately 40 years. Prior to enrollment, standard therapy consisting of radiotherapy alone, temozolomide alone, or radiochemotherapy with temozolomide had been administered to patients, with the combination being received by most patients. Six visits were used for peripheral blood collection: V03 (baseline), V05, V07, V10, V12 and V13. For exploratory analyses, longitudinal TCRB deep sequencing was carried out in roughly 23 treated patients wherever samples were available. Overall results and qualifications from the work: Vaccine-induced immune responses across multiple MHC alleles were detected in approximately 94% of patients. Pseudoprogression appeared unrelated to alterations in the top peripheral T cell clonotypes detected by TCRB sequencing. It was noted by the authors that analyses of patient blood samples could not be reproduced owing to sample limitations. PBMC samples for TCRB deep sequencing were selected based on availability.

CDR1 is given as MNHEY and CDR2 as SVGAGI, both from the germline V gene. V is reduced by 5 bases and J by 3 bases, leaving a spacing of 16 bases between them. The CDR3 runs 15 amino acids, cysteine and phenylalanine included. Of all the DNA, just the CDR3 is kept, 45 bases in frame from base 1. The sample's time point label, in plain terms: baseline, week 1 (first vaccination visit). The treatment or condition tag for this specimen amounts to: pre-vaccination baseline after standard-of-care therapy. Donors had newly diagnosed WHO grade 3 or 4 IDH1-mutant astrocytomas with loss of nuclear ATRX. The samples were drawn from NOA16, a multicentre, single-arm, open-label phase I trial in Germany that tested a mutant IDH1 peptide vaccine in humans for the first time. For immunogenicity testing, the blood drawn at visit V03 was used as the baseline sample. Genomic DNA for TCRB sequencing was extracted from EDTA blood using the DNeasy Blood and Tissue Kit.

Notes on this clone: Its antigen is currently not known. No per-base quality is available; no much larger clone lies one base away.

Library preparation employed the immunoSEQ multiplex PCR assay. Rearranged TCR beta chain sequences were amplified with the hsTCRB Kit following the manufacturer's protocol. Sequencing of TCRB libraries was carried out on an Illumina MiSeq. Regarding the original processing steps: The proprietary platform of the kit vendor was used for demultiplexing, trimming and gene mapping. This immuneACCESS table, as held by TCRdb, lists in-frame sequences with V and J called but not all clones. Of the missing ones, under half trace to an unresolved V gene in checked studies; the others have no known cause. V and J calls and clone size follow that table, whereas D and trimming were derived from the DNA. Counted in this sample were about 38,000 clones; more than 90% of them appeared once. The ten top clones hold approximately 20% of the sample.

The source was PBMCs, collected from a glioma patient treated with radiotherapy, temozolomide or both. Rearrangement joined TRBV6-5 to TRBJ1-2; TRBD1 is possibly the D segment (6 matching bases). This TCR was sampled from a man aged 18 to 30 with glioma. CDR3 protein: CASSLMGGSDYGYTF. The nucleotide sequence reads TGTGCCAGCAGTCTTATGGGGGGCAGCGACTATGGCTACACCTTC.